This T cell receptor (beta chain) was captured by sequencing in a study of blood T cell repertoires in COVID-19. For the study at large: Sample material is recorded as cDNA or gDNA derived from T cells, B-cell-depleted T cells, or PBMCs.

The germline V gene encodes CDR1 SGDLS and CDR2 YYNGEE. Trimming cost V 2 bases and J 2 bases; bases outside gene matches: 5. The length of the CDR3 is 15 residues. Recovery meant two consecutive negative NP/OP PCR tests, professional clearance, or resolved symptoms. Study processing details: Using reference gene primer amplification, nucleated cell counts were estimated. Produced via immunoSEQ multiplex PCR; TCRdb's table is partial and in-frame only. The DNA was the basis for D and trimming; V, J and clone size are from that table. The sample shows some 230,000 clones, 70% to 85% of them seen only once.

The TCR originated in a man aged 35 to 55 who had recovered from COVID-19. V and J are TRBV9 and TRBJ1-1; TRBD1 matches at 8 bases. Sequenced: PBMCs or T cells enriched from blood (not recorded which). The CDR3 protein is CASSVQGAANTEAFF. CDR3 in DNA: TGTGCCAGCAGCGTTCAGGGGGCGGCTAACACTGAAGCTTTCTTT.